A selection of T cell receptor beta chains follows, all from one sample in a study of blood T cell repertoires in COVID-19. TCRdb keeps only in-frame clones here, not all; method: immunoSEQ multiplex PCR. This sample has about 160,000 clones, with about nine tenths found just once. Sequencing was done on a sample of peripheral blood. The receptors here all came from a man between 18 and 29 years old with acute or convalescent COVID-19. CDR3s include the opening cysteine and the closing phenylalanine or tryptophan. D genes are given only for firm matches. Some rows have no size entry. The others give once, few or many, or a class for an expanded clone.

clone_size	v_call	j_call	d_call	cdr3_aa	cdr3_nt
NA	TRBV2	TRBJ1-5	TRBD1	CASSVGQDGQPQHF	TGTGCCAGCAGCGTCGGACAGGATGGGCAGCCCCAGCATTTT
NA	TRBV27	TRBJ2-2	TRBD2	CASSLGLGLAGPKNTGELFF	TGTGCCAGCAGTTTAGGGCTCGGACTAGCGGGGCCCAAGAACACCGGGGAGCTGTTTTTT
NA	TRBV5-6	TRBJ1-2	NA	CASSLGQNGYTF	TGTGCCAGCAGCTTGGGGCAGAATGGCTACACCTTC
once	TRBV7-9	TRBJ2-2	NA	CASSLGQGMNTGELFF	TGTGCCAGCAGCTTAGGTCAGGGGATGAACACCGGGGAGCTGTTTTTT
NA	TRBV7-9	TRBJ2-3	TRBD1	CASSPGGQGIDTQYF	TGTGCCAGCAGCCCAGGGGGACAGGGGATAGATACGCAGTATTTT
NA	TRBV5-1	TRBJ2-7	TRBD1	CASSRKAGTGGYEQYF	TGCGCCAGCAGCCGGAAGGCGGGGACAGGGGGCTACGAGCAGTACTTC
NA	TRBV18	TRBJ2-5	TRBD1	CASSPREGGETQYF	TGTGCCAGCTCACCACGGGAAGGGGGCGAGACCCAGTACTTC
NA	TRBV5-4	TRBJ2-7	TRBD1	CASSPGQGAYEQYF	TGTGCCAGCAGCCCTGGACAGGGAGCCTACGAGCAGTACTTC
once	TRBV6-6	TRBJ1-5	NA	CASSYPSSGSNQPQHF	TGTGCCAGCAGTTACCCATCCTCGGGAAGCAATCAGCCCCAGCATTTT
NA	TRBV5-1	TRBJ2-5	TRBD1	CASSRDRGPFQETQYF	TGCGCCAGCAGCCGGGACAGGGGGCCCTTCCAAGAGACCCAGTACTTC
once	TRBV27	TRBJ1-2	TRBD1	CATAGIFTGGYGYTF	TGTGCCACCGCCGGGATTTTTACAGGGGGCTATGGCTACACCTTC
NA	TRBV30	TRBJ2-6	NA	CAWSVSVSGANVLTF	TGTGCCTGGAGTGTATCAGTGTCTGGGGCCAACGTCCTGACTTTC
NA	TRBV6-5	TRBJ1-2	TRBD1	CASSLTGTVDGYTF	TGTGCCAGCAGTCTAACCGGGACAGTAGATGGCTACACCTTC
NA	TRBV6-4	TRBJ2-2	TRBD2	CASSMTSRNTGELFF	TGTGCCAGTTCTATGACTAGCAGGAACACCGGGGAGCTGTTTTTT
few	TRBV10-3	TRBJ2-2	TRBD1	CAISESEDRVTGELFF	TGTGCCATCAGTGAGTCTGAGGACAGGGTCACCGGGGAGCTGTTTTTT
NA	TRBV2	TRBJ1-2	NA	CASSEAAIYGYTF	TGTGCCAGCAGTGAAGCGGCCATCTATGGCTACACCTTC
NA	TRBV9	TRBJ1-1	NA	CASSHSGGGTEAFF	TGTGCCAGCAGCCATTCGGGGGGTGGCACTGAAGCTTTCTTT
NA	TRBV28	TRBJ2-1	NA	CASSLGSEGSEQFF	TGTGCCAGCAGTTTAGGCTCCGAGGGAAGTGAGCAGTTCTTC
once	TRBV9	TRBJ2-2	TRBD1	CASSETGGSGELFF	TGTGCCAGCAGCGAGACAGGGGGCTCCGGGGAGCTGTTTTTT
NA	TRBV23-1	TRBJ1-5	NA	CASSPGARPSNQPQHF	TGCGCCAGCAGTCCAGGGGCCCGGCCAAGCAATCAGCCCCAGCATTTT
NA	TRBV12-3/TRBV12-4	TRBJ1-1	NA	CASGPASYTEAFF	TGTGCCAGCGGGCCAGCATCCTACACTGAAGCTTTCTTT
NA	TRBV9	TRBJ1-3	NA	CASSVTGSGSGNTIYF	TGTGCCAGCAGCGTAACGGGATCGGGCTCTGGAAACACCATATATTTT
NA	TRBV6-2/TRBV6-3	TRBJ1-1	NA	CASSWDILANTEAFF	TGTGCCAGCAGTTGGGACATTCTTGCGAACACTGAAGCTTTCTTT
NA	TRBV3-1/TRBV3-2	TRBJ2-7	TRBD1	CASCSTPQGGEQYF	TGTGCCAGCTGCTCAACCCCACAGGGGGGCGAGCAGTACTTC
NA	TRBV19	TRBJ1-1	NA	CASSMRNTEAFF	TGTGCCAGTAGTATGCGTAACACTGAAGCTTTCTTT
NA	TRBV7-9	TRBJ2-3	NA	CASSFSGVDTDTQYF	TGTGCCAGCAGCTTTAGCGGAGTGGACACAGATACGCAGTATTTT
NA	TRBV6-2/TRBV6-3	TRBJ2-4	TRBD1	CASSLWGTGGRNIQYF	TGTGCCAGCAGTCTGTGGGGCACAGGGGGCCGAAACATTCAGTACTTC
NA	TRBV2	TRBJ2-2	NA	CASSATGNTGELFF	TGTGCCAGCAGTGCGACGGGTAACACCGGGGAGCTGTTTTTT
NA	TRBV7-6	TRBJ2-7	NA	CASSSLGRHYEQYF	TGTGCCAGCAGCTCCCTGGGCAGGCACTACGAGCAGTACTTC
once	TRBV15	TRBJ1-4	NA	CATSRDWAVSCWGVNEKLFF	TGTGCCACCAGCAGAGATTGGGCAGTCAGCTGCTGGGGGGTGAATGAAAAACTGTTTTTT
NA	TRBV5-1	TRBJ1-1	NA	CASSSDRANTEAFF	TGCGCCAGCAGCTCGGACAGAGCGAACACTGAAGCTTTCTTT
NA	TRBV21-1	TRBJ2-5	NA	CASSKRARQGGRETQYF	TGTGCCAGCAGCAAAAGGGCGCGACAGGGGGGGCGGGAGACCCAGTACTTC
NA	TRBV19	TRBJ1-2	TRBD1	CASTKGQGSSGYGYTF	TGTGCCAGTACTAAAGGACAGGGGAGTTCGGGGTATGGCTACACCTTC
NA	TRBV3-1/TRBV3-2	TRBJ2-3	TRBD2	CASSHSRGVAGGFLGDTQYF	TGTGCCAGCAGCCACTCAAGGGGGGTAGCGGGAGGATTTCTTGGAGATACGCAGTATTTT
NA	TRBV4-1	TRBJ2-4	NA	CASSQFGPTLAKNIQYF	TGCGCCAGCAGCCAGTTTGGCCCGACATTAGCCAAAAACATTCAGTACTTC
NA	TRBV5-4	TRBJ1-2	NA	CASSLDYSTLQRENYGYTF	TGTGCCAGCAGCTTGGATTATTCTACCCTCCAGAGGGAGAACTATGGCTACACCTTC
once	TRBV6-9	TRBJ2-5	TRBD2	CASSYLAEAKETQYF	TGTGCCAGCAGTTACCTAGCGGAGGCAAAAGAGACCCAGTACTTC
NA	TRBV24-1	TRBJ2-5	TRBD1	CATSDSLGTGEETQYF	TGTGCCACCAGTGATTCTCTAGGGACAGGGGAAGAGACCCAGTACTTC
NA	TRBV20-1	TRBJ1-3	TRBD1	CSASPHRGDGNTIYF	TGCAGTGCTAGTCCACACAGGGGCGATGGAAACACCATATATTTT
NA	TRBV21-1	TRBJ2-7	NA	CASSNSGPTDRALFYEQYF	TGTGCCAGCAGCAATTCAGGCCCCACAGACAGGGCCCTTTTCTACGAGCAGTACTTC
NA	TRBV27	TRBJ1-2	NA	CASSSVLAGTVDGYTF	TGTGCCAGCAGTTCCGTATTAGCGGGAACAGTCGATGGCTACACCTTC
NA	TRBV6-1	TRBJ2-7	NA	CASSELQGQVNEQYF	TGTGCCAGCAGTGAATTGCAGGGGCAGGTTAACGAGCAGTACTTC
NA	TRBV2	TRBJ1-3	NA	CASSEGQSGNTIYF	TGTGCCAGCAGTGAAGGGCAGTCTGGAAACACCATATATTTT
NA	TRBV2	TRBJ2-3	TRBD1	CASSDSPGDREFTDTQYF	TGTGCCAGCAGTGACTCACCCGGGGACAGGGAATTCACAGATACGCAGTATTTT